This T cell receptor (beta chain) was profiled in a study of blood T cell repertoires in COVID-19 (dated by TCRdb to 2019 to 2021). Regarding the complete study: Collaborator samples came from the United States, Italy and Spain and covered acute and convalescent phases of COVID-19. The prospective study material was composed of cDNA or gDNA derived from T cells, B-cell-depleted T cells, or PBMCs. Subjects who had been exposed to COVID-19, were actively infected with it, or had recovered from it provided the deeply sampled blood TCRbeta repertoires that made up the dataset. The repertoires were released in a freely available public database meant as a resource for research on the immune response to SARS-CoV-2. The samples were drawn from the first 160 participants of the ongoing ImmuneRACE study and from 1,254 subjects provided by 6 global collaborators. A de-identified subject ID, COVID-19 status, age in years and sex were almost always included in the sample metadata. HLA class I and class II types, where available, came from metadata supplied by the sample provider rather than from assay-based typing. Study-level results and caveats: Clinical and demographic metadata were provided uncurated, with the amount varying by source and participant.

Whole blood was collected in K2EDTA tubes by collaborating institutions according to the institutions' own protocols. For TCRbeta analysis, collaborators shipped samples as frozen whole blood, isolated PBMCs, or DNA extracted from either of those sample types. Via the germline V gene, CDR1 is KGHDR and CDR2 SFDVKD. V sheds 5 bases and J sheds 2 bases, leaving 15 bases between their ends. The CDR3 spans 16 residues, from the cysteine through the phenylalanine. Left in the record is the CDR3 DNA by itself, 48 bases read in frame from the first base. With regard to this clone: Its target antigen remains unknown. No per-base quality is available; no much larger clone lies one base away.

The immunoSEQ Assay, a bias-controlled multiplex PCR, was used to amplify TCRbeta CDR3 regions from genomic DNA. Regarding the original processing steps: Within the assay, amplification of reference gene primers was used to estimate how many nucleated cells each sample contained. To quantify the absolute abundance of each unique TCRbeta CDR3 rearrangement, sequence reads were collapsed and filtered. For each sample, productive Simpson clonality was calculated as the square root of Simpson's diversity index across productive rearrangements. Drawn from immuneACCESS, this table holds only the in-frame rearrangements with V and J called that TCRdb kept. Clones are partly lost; checked studies trace under half to an unresolved V gene and leave the rest unexplained. That table supplies the V and J calls and clone size; D and trimming were determined from the DNA. The sample table lists about 98,000 clones, 85% to 90% of them with a count of one. The ten largest clonotypes hold 2.5% to 3.5% of the sample.

The specimen was peripheral blood. The clonotype comes from a man between 50 and 59 years old with active or convalescent COVID-19. The V and J segments used are TRBV24-1 and TRBJ1-5; the D gene is perhaps TRBD1, on 6 matching bases. The CDR3 reads as follows: CATSAMGGGGNQPQHF. The DNA reads as follows: TGTGCCACCAGTGCCATGGGGGGGGGCGGCAATCAGCCCCAGCATTTT.